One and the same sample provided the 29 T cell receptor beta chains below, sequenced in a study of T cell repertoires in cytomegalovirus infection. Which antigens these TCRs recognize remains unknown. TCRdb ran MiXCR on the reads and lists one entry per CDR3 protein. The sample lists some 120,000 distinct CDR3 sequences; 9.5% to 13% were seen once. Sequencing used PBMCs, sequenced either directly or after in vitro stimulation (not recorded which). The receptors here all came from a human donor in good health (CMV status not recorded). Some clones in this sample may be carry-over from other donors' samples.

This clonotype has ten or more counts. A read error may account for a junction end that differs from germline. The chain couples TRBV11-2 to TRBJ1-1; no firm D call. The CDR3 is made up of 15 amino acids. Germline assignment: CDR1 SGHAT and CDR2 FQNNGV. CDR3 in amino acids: CASSAIPGLNTKAFF. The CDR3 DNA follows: TGTGCCAGCAGCGCGATACCCGGGTTAAACACTAAAGCTTTCTTT.

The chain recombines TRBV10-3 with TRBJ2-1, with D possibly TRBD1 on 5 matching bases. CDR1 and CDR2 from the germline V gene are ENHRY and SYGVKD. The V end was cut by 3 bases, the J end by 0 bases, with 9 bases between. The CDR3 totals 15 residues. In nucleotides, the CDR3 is TGTGCCATCAGTGAAAGCGACAGCTCCTACAATGAGCAGTTCTTC. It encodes CAISESDSSYNEQFF.

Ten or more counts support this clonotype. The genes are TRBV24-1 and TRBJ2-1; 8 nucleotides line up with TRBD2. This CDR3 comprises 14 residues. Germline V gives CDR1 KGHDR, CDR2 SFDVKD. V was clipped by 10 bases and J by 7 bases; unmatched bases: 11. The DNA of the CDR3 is TGTGCCACATCCGGGCTAGCGGGTTGGAATGAGCAGTTCTTC. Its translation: CATSGLAGWNEQFF.

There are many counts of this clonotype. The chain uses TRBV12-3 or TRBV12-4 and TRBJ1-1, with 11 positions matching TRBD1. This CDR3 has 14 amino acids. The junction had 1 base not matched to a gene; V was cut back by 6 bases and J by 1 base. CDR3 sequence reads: CASRDRGQNTEAFF. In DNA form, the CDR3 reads TGTGCCAGCAGGGACAGGGGGCAGAACACTGAAGCTTTCTTT.

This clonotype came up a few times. The CDR3, as DNA: TGTGCCAGTAGGGCGGGGGTGGACTATGGCTACACCTTC. It is translated as CASRAGVDYGYTF. This chain links TRBV19 with TRBJ1-2; D perhaps matches TRBD1 (5 bases). The germline V and J ends were trimmed by 6 bases and 3 bases, with 11 bases remaining between them. This CDR3 contains 13 residues. The germline V gene encodes CDR1 LNHDA and CDR2 SQIVND (reference sequence). The full variable domain, rest sourced from reference TRBV19 and TRBJ1-2, is DGGITQSPKYLFRKEGQNVTLSCEQNLNHDAMYWYRQDPGQGLRLIYYSQIVNDFQKGDIAEGYSVSREKKESFPLTVTSAQKNPTAFYLCASRAGVDYGYTFGSGTRLTVV.

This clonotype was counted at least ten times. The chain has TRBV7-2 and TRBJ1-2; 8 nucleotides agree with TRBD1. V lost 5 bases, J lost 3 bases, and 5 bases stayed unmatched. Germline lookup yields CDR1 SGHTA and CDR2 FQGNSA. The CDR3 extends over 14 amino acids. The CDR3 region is CASSPMDRDYGYTF. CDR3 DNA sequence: TGTGCCAGCAGCCCGATGGACAGGGACTATGGCTACACCTTC. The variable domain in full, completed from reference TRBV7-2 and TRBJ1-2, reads GAGVSQSPSNKVTEKGKDVELRCDPISGHTALYWYRQSLGQGLEFLIYFQGNSAPDKSGLPSDRFSAERTGGSVSTLTIQRTQQEDSAVYLCASSPMDRDYGYTFGSGTRLTVV.

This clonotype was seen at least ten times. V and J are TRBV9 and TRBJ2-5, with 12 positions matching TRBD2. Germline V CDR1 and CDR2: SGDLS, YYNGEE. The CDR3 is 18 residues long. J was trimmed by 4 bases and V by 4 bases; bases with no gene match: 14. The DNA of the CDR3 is TGTGCCAGCAGCCAAGATTTTAGACTAGCGGGAGATTCAGAGACCCAGTACTTC. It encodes CASSQDFRLAGDSETQYF.

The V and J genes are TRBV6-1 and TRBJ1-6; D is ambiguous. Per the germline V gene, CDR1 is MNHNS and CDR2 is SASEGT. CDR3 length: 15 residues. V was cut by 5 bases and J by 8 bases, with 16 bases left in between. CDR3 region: CASSRGLTSDSPLHF. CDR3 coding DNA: TGTGCCAGCAGTCGTGGACTTACCTCGGATTCACCCCTCCACTTT.

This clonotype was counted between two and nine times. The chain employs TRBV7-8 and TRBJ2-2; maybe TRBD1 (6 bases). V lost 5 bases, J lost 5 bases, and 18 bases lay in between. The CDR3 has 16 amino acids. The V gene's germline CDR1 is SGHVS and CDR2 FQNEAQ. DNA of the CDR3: TGTGCCAGCAGCGGAGGAGAAGGGACACAGACCGGGGAGCTGTTTTTT. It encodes CASSGGEGTQTGELFF.

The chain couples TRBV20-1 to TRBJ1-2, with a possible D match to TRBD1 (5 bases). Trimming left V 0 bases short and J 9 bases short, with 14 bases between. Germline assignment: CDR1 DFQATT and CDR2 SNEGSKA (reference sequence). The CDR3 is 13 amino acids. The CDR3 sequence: CSARDRPGVSYTF. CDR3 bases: TGCAGTGCTAGAGATCGGCCGGGGGTGAGCTACACCTTC.

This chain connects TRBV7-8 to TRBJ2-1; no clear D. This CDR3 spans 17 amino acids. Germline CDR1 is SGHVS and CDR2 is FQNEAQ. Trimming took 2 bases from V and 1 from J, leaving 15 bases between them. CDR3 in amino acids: CASSLWGFGASYNEQFF. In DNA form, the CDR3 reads TGTGCCAGCAGCTTATGGGGATTTGGAGCGTCCTACAATGAGCAGTTCTTC.

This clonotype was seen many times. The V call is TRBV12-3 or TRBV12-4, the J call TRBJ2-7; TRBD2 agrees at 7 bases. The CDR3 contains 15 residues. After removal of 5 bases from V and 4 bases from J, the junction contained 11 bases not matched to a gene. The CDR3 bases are TGTGCCAGCAGTCCCTGGACTAGAGGGTCTTACGAGCAGTACTTC. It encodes CASSPWTRGSYEQYF.

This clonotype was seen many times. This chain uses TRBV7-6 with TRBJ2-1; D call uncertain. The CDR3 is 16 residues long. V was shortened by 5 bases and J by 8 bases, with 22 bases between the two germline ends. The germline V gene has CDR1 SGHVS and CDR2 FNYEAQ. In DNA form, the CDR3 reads TGTGCCAGCAGCCTAGGCCCTGGGCCAACGCCGGATGAGCAGTTCTTC. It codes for CASSLGPGPTPDEQFF.

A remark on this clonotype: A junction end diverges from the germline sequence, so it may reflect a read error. Here the CDR3 DNA reads TGCGCCAGCAGTCAACCGGGACAGGGGGCTCATGATCAGTTCTTC. Protein: CASSQPGQGAHDQFF. The rearrangement joins TRBV23-1 to TRBJ2-1; TRBD1 matches at 12 bases. TRBV23-1 is given ORF status, its function remaining uncertain. This CDR3 is built from 15 residues.

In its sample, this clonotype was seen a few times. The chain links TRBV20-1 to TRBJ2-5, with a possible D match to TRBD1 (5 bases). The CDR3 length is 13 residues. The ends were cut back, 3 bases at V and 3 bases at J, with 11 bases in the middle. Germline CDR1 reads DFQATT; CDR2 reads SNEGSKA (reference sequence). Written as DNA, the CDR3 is TGCAGTGCTAGTGACAGCTCGAAAGAGACCCAGTACTTC. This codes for CSASDSSKETQYF.

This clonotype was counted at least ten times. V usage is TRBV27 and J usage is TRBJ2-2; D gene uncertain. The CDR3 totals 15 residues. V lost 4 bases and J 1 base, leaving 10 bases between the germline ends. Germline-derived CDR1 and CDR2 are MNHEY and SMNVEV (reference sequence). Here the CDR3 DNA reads TGTGCCAGCAGTTCCCACGATCGGAACACCGGGGAGCTGTTTTTT. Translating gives CASSSHDRNTGELFF.

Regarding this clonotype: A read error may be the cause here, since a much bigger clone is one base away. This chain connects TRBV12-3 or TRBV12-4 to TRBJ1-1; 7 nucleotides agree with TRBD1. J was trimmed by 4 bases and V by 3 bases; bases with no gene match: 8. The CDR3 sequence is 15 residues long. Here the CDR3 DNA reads TGTGCCAGCAGTTTTGGGTCAGACAGGGCCACTGAAGCTTTCTTT. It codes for CASSFGSDRATEAFF.

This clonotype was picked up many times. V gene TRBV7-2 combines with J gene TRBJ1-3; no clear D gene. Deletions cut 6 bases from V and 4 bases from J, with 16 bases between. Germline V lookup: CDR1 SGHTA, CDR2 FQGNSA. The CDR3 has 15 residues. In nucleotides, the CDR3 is TGTGCCAGCAGGCCCCCCGGGATCAGCGGAAACACCATATATTTT. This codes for CASRPPGISGNTIYF.

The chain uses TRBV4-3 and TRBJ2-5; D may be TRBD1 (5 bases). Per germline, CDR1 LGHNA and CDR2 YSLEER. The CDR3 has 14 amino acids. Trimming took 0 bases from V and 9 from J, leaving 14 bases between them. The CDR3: CASSQERGPRAQYF. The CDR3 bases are TGCGCCAGCAGCCAAGAAAGGGGCCCCAGGGCCCAGTACTTC.

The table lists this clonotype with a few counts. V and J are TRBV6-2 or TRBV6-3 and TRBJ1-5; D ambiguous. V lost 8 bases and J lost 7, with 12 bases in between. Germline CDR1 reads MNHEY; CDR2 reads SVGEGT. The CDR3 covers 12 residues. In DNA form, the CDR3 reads TGTGCCAGCTCCCAAGGTTGGCAGCCCCAGCATTTT. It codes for CASSQGWQPQHF.

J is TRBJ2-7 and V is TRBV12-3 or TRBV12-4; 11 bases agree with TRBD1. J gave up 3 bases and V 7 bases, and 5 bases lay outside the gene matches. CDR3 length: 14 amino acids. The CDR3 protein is CASKTGQGVYEQYF. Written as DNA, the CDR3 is TGTGCCAGCAAGACGGGACAGGGGGTCTACGAGCAGTACTTC.

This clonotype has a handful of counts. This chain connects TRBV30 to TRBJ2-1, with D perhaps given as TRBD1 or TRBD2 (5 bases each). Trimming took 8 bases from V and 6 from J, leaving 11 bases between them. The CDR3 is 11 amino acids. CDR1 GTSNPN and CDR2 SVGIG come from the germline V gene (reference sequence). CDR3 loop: CAQGETNEQFF. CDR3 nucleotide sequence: TGTGCCCAAGGGGAGACCAATGAGCAGTTCTTC. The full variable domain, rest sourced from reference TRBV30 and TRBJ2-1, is SQTIHQWPATLVQPVGSPLSLECTVEGTSNPNLYWYRQAAGRGLQLLFYSVGIGQISSEVPQNLSASRPQDRQFILSSKKLLLSDSGFYLCAQGETNEQFFGPGTRLTVL.

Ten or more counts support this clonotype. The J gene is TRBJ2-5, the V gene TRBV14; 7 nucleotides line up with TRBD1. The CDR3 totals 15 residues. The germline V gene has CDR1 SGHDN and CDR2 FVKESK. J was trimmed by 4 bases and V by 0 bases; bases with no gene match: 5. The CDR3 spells CASSQDDRAGETQYF. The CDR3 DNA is TGTGCCAGCAGCCAAGATGACAGGGCGGGAGAGACCCAGTACTTC.

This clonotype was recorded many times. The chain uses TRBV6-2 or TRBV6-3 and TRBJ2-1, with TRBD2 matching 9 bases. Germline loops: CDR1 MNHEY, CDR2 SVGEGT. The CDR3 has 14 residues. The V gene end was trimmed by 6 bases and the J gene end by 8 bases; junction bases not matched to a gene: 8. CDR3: CASSIAGDVDEQFF. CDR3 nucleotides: TGTGCCAGCAGCATAGCGGGAGACGTCGATGAGCAGTTCTTC.

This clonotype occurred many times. The CDR3 bases are TGCGCCAGCAGCCACCCAAGGGGACAGGGGGATTCACCCCTCCACTTT. Protein: CASSHPRGQGDSPLHF. The chain uses TRBV4-1 and TRBJ1-6; 11 positions match TRBD1. V shed 3 bases and J 8 bases; nucleotides not matched to a gene: 6. The length of the CDR3 is 16 residues. In germline, CDR1 is MGHRA, CDR2 YSYEKL.

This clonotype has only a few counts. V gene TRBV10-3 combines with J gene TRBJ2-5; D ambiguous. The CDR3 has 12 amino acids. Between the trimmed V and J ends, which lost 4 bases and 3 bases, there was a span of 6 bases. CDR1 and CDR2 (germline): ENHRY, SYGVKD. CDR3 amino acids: CAISVGEETQYF. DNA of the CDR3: TGTGCCATCAGTGTTGGGGAAGAGACCCAGTACTTC.

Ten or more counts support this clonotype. The CDR3 DNA reads TGCGCCAGCAGCTGGCAGGGCTCCTACAATGAGCAGTTCTTC. Translating gives CASSWQGSYNEQFF. This chain joins TRBV5-1 and TRBJ2-1; D is possibly TRBD1 (5 bases). Germline V lookup: CDR1 SGHRS, CDR2 YFSETQ. The CDR3 covers 14 residues. The V end was cut by 3 bases, the J end by 0 bases, with 7 bases between.

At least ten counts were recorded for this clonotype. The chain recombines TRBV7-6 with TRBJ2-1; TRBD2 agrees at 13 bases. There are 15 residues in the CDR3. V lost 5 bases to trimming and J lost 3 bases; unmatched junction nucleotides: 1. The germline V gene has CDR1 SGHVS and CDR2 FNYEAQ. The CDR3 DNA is TGTGCCAGCAGCCGGACTAGCGGGAGCTACAATGAGCAGTTCTTC. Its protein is CASSRTSGSYNEQFF. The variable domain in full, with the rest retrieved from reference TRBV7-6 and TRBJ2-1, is GAGVSQSPRYKVTKRGQDVALRCDPISGHVSLYWYRQALGQGPEFLTYFNYEAQQDKSGLPNDRFSAERPEGSISTLTIQRTEQRDSAMYRCASSRTSGSYNEQFFGPGTRLTVL.

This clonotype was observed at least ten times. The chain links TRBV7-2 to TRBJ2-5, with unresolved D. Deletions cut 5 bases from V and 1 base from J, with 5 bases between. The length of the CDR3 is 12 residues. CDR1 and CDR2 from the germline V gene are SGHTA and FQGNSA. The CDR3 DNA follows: TGTGCCAGCAGCACCCGCCAAGAGACCCAGTACTTC. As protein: CASSTRQETQYF.